This TCR beta chain appears in the sequencing data of a study of shared clonotypes between healthy human individuals (TCRdb year 2020). With respect to the entire study: Three men and two women, aged 18 to 49 years, made up the cohort. For each donor, CD4 naive and CD4 memory were each given three plates, CD8 naive was given two plates, and CD8 memory was given one plate. The study deeply sequenced blood TCR repertoires of about five healthy adults to estimate repertoire size and the extent of clonotype sharing between individuals. To increase sequencing depth and limit assay-specific biases, different laboratories used diverse techniques to prepare libraries and sequence TCR repertoires. Each donor's leukapheresis produced roughly between roughly 0.85 and 9 billion PBMCs.

The sample holds one count of this clone. The specificity of this receptor is unknown. The input lacks base qualities; no much larger clone sits a single base away. Additional DNA sequences in this sample encode the identical CDR3. Summary of the overall study and its limitations: The genetic and exposure-history diversity represented was limited by the small number of donors. Sampling was restricted to blood, and TCR repertoires in tissues likely differ from the TCR repertoires found in blood. Naive subsets generally had larger estimated clonotype richness than memory subsets did. Sharing across a few donors was observed for about 5% of naive CD4, under 4% of naive CD8, 2% to 2.5% of memory CD4, and roughly 0.4% of memory CD8 clonotypes. Based on pairwise subsampling, the degree of clonotype sharing among donors was expected to be affected by sequencing depth. Compared with non-shared clonotypes, the clonotypes found in all four sorted-subset donors had higher generation probabilities. Even with the large sequencing depth, rarefaction of the sorted-subset datasets indicated that sequencing was incomplete.

Healthy HIV-negative adults with no recently reported acute infections or vaccinations were included as donors. Every donor was a Caucasian adult living in Nashville, Tennessee, USA. CD4+ T cells were enriched through magnetic negative selection, after which naive cells were positively selected on CD45RA and the remaining negative fraction served as the memory subset. Blood was collected by leukapheresis, and PBMCs were isolated by Ficoll-Histopaque density gradient centrifugation and then cryopreserved in liquid nitrogen vapor phase. Analytical flow cytometry was used to check the purity and quantity of each magnetically sorted T cell population. From each sorted fraction, genomic DNA was isolated and quantified by UV absorbance on a Nanodrop 2000c. Using the deep immunoSEQ assay, multiplex PCR amplified TCR CDR3 regions from genomic DNA. Extracted genomic DNA from each cell subset was spread evenly across all wells of several immunoSEQ 96-well plates, with each plate serving as a replicate. For sorted subsets, roughly 200 ng of genomic DNA, equivalent to 25,000 to 35,000 T cell genomes, went into each replicate PCR. Purified libraries were measured with a Qubit 3.0 fluorometer, size-checked on a Bioanalyzer 2100, and measured again with the KAPA Library Quantification kit. A separate single-read 150-cycle Illumina NextSeq 550 flow cell was used to sequence each immunoSEQ 96-well plate. The original pipeline was this. Because only junctional sequences without quality scores were contained in the immunoSEQ output, filtering matching that applied to full-length reads could not be performed. To assign V/J genes and CDR3, sequences were annotated against IMGT germline references using PyIR, a Python wrapper for IgBLAST v1.9. Reads were removed for weak V/J assignments (E-value above 1e-6), missing CDR3, stop codons, out-of-frame junctions, or ambiguous translated residues. A V3J clonotype was defined by an identical inferred V gene, J gene, and CDR3 amino acid sequence. Percentage overlap between repertoires was calculated by dividing the number of shared unique clonotypes by the size of the smaller repertoire. RTK rarefaction, the Chao1 estimator, and Recon v2.1 estimates of unobserved clonotypes were used to assess repertoire richness. Generation probabilities were computed with OLGA for all TCRbeta clonotypes obtained by the gDNA method from four donors. The immuneACCESS repertoire file appears here via TCRdb, limited to in-frame rearrangements. These files lack a portion of the clones; in checked studies, under half of the deficit traces to unresolved V genes, and the cause of the others is not known. Clone size and the V and J calls come from that table; the DNA yielded D and trimming. This sample gives 2 million to 2.5 million clones in total; approximately 90% of them show up just once. In total, the top ten clones hold approximately 0.39% of the sample.

The clonotype originates from a young man in good health. Some clones in this sample may be carry-over from other donors' samples. Sequenced material: naive CD4+ T cells from PBMCs. Reading the label with the study, this specimen's cell subset or site is: CD45RA+ positively selected.

The CDR3 loop reads CASSSTGSETQYF. The DNA sequence is given as TGTGCCAGCAGTTCTACAGGTTCAGAGACCCAGTACTTC. The chain links TRBV28 with TRBJ2-5, with a weak D call of TRBD1 (5 bases match). CDR1 and CDR2 are drawn from the germline V gene: MDHEN, SYDVKM. Its CDR3 holds 13 amino acids, cysteine through phenylalanine. Only the CDR3 DNA stays, 39 bases, in frame from base 1. Relative to germline, V is 4 bases shorter and J is 4 bases shorter, with 10 bases between their ends.